This T cell receptor (beta chain) was identified during a study of T cell responses to AZD1222 COVID-19 vaccine. TCRdb keeps only in-frame clones here, not all; method: immunoSEQ multiplex PCR. The profile shows approximately 140,000 clones, 80% to 95% of them singletons. Regarding this clone: Its target is not known.

Study-level findings and limits: With two AZD1222 doses given, Spike-specific TCR breadth and depth both rose. Baseline testing showed seropositivity in only six or seven AZD1222 recipients. Nearly half of spike-specific TCRs reportedly target unmutated variant regions.

The CDR3 has 15 amino acids. Germline V gene data show CDR1 as KGHSH and CDR2 as LQKENI. Trimming removed 2 bases from V and 6 bases from J, with 17 bases in between. The source of this sequence is an adult who received the AZD1222 COVID-19 vaccine. Source: peripheral blood, taken 28 days after the second AZD1222 dose. The chain couples TRBV18 to TRBJ2-7; possibly TRBD1 for D (7 bases). The CDR3 reads CASSPFRQGEAEQYF. The CDR3 DNA reads TGTGCCAGCTCACCATTTCGTCAGGGGGAGGCCGAGCAGTACTTC.